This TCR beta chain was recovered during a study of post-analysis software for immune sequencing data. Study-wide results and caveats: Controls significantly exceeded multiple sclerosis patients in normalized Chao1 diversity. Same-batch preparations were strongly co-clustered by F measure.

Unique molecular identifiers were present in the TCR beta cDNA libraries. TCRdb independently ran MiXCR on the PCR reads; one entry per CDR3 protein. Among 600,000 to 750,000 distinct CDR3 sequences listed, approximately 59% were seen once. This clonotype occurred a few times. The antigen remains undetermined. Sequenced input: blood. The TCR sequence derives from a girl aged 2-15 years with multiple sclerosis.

The CDR3 here is CASSEYMGGTDTQYF. The CDR3 DNA is TGTGCCAGCAGTGAATATATGGGAGGGACAGATACGCAGTATTTT. This sequence joins TRBV25-1 and TRBJ2-3; 7 bases line up with TRBD2. Germline V gene sequence: CDR1 MGHDK, CDR2 SYGVNS. The junction had 3 bases not matched to a gene; V was cut back by 0 bases and J by 3 bases. CDR3 length equals 15 residues. Full variable domain (outside the CDR3, taken from reference TRBV25-1 and TRBJ2-3): EADIYQTPRYLVIGTGKKITLECSQTMGHDKMYWYQQDPGMELHLIHYSYGVNSTEKGDLSSESTVSRIRTEHFPLTLESARPSHTSQYLCASSEYMGGTDTQYFGPGTRLTVL.